What follows is one TCR beta chain and its context. The Seattle site enrolled patients during active infection and followed them longitudinally. Assay used: immunoSEQ multiplex PCR; TCRdb lists only in-frame clones, some missing. The data show about 250,000 clones, 85% to 95% seen once. The data originate from a study of blood T cell repertoires in COVID-19. Germline CDR1 is LGHNA and CDR2 is YNFKEQ. Losses at the gene ends were 1 base for V and 3 bases for J; bases not matched to a gene: 6. The CDR3 is 15 amino acids. This TCR derives from a man aged 25-40 years with COVID-19, enrolled during active disease. The chain uses TRBV4-2 and TRBJ2-7, with 7 bases aligning to TRBD1. What was sequenced was peripheral blood. CDR3 protein: CASSQAGQGDYEQYF. The CDR3 DNA reads as TGTGCCAGCAGCCAAGCCGGGCAGGGGGACTACGAGCAGTACTTC.